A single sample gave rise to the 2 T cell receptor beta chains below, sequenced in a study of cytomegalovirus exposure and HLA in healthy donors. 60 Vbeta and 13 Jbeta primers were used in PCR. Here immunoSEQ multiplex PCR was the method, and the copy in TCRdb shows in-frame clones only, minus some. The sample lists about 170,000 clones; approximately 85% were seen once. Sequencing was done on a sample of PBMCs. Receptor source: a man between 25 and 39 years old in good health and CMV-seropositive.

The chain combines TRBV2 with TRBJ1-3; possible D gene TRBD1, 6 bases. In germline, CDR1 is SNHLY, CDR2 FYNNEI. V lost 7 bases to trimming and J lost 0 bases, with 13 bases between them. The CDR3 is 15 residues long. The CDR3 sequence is CASNEQGLSGNTIYF. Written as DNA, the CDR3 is TGTGCCAGCAATGAGCAGGGGCTCTCTGGAAACACCATATATTTT.

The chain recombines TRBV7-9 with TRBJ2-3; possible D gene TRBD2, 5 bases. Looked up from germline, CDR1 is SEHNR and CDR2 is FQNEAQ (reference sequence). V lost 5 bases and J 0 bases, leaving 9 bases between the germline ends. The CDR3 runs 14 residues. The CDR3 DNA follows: TGTGCCAGCAGCAGAGGACTCAGCACAGATACGCAGTATTTT. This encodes CASSRGLSTDTQYF.